What follows are 17 T cell receptor beta chains derived from one specimen sequenced in a study of T-cell memory formation after mild COVID-19. MiXCR, applied by TCRdb to the 5' RACE reads, yields one record per CDR3 protein. The table records 400,000 to 500,000 distinct CDR3 sequences, roughly 24% of them present only once. Sequencing was done on a sample of PBMCs or a T cell subset sorted from them (not recorded which). The receptor set was obtained from an adult woman who had mild COVID-19 (a few samples of this study predate the infection). Cell type and time point are not known.

This clonotype was counted once. The chain employs TRBV6-5 and TRBJ2-2; D might be TRBD1 (5 bases). CDR1 and CDR2 (germline): MNHEY, SVGAGI. The CDR3 is 15 amino acids. Trimming removed 2 bases at V and 2 bases at J, with 9 bases between. The CDR3 region has the DNA TGTGCCAGCAGTTACCCAGGGTCTAACACCGGGGAGCTGTTTTTT. This sequence encodes CASSYPGSNTGELFF.

This sequence joins TRBV29-1 and TRBJ1-1, with D perhaps TRBD1 (5 bases). CDR1 is SQVTM and CDR2 is ANQGSEA in the germline V gene. The germline V and J ends were trimmed by 7 bases and 5 bases, with 17 bases remaining between them. CDR3 length: 13 amino acids. CDR3: CSALNAGGTEAFF. Written as DNA, the CDR3 is TGCAGCGCCTTGAACGCGGGGGGGACTGAAGCTTTCTTT.

This clonotype was detected only a few times. An end of the junction differs from the germline gene, which may be a read error. This chain connects TRBV12-3 or TRBV12-4 to TRBJ2-5; D may be TRBD1 (6 bases). This CDR3 has 15 residues. The DNA for the CDR3 is TGTGCCAGCAGTTCACAGGGACCCCACCATGAGACCCAGTACTTC. It specifies CASSSQGPHHETQYF.

This clonotype was recorded a few times. The chain recombines TRBV29-1 with TRBJ2-7, with a weak D call TRBD1 (5 bases). CDR3 length: 13 residues. Trimming cost V 3 bases and J 4 bases, with 13 bases left between them. Per the germline V gene, CDR1 is SQVTM and CDR2 is ANQGSEA. CDR3 in amino acids: CSVDQGGGYEQYF. DNA of the CDR3: TGCAGCGTTGATCAGGGCGGCGGTTACGAGCAGTACTTC.

V is TRBV7-2 and J is TRBJ2-7; 11 nucleotides line up with TRBD2. V shed 5 bases and J 8 bases; nucleotides not matched to a gene: 5. The CDR3 sequence is 13 residues long. Germline-derived CDR1 and CDR2 are SGHTA and FQGNSA. CDR3 bases: TGTGCCAGCAGCGCCGGGACTAGCGGAAAGCAGTACTTC. Amino acids: CASSAGTSGKQYF.

This clonotype has more than one count but fewer than ten. This rearrangement joins TRBV12-3 or TRBV12-4 to TRBJ1-5; D unclear. The CDR3 loop spans 14 amino acids. V was trimmed by 3 bases and J by 4 bases, leaving 10 bases between them. CDR3 sequence reads: CASSLGQRNQPQHF. In DNA form, the CDR3 reads TGTGCCAGCAGTTTGGGTCAGAGGAATCAGCCCCAGCATTTT.

This sequence joins TRBV7-2 and TRBJ2-3; 13 bases match TRBD2. The CDR3 covers 15 residues. Germline CDR1 is SGHTA and CDR2 is FQGNSA. The V and J ends lost 2 bases and 11 bases, in that order; junction bases with no gene match: 7. The CDR3, as DNA: TGTGCCAGCAGCTTAACGGTTGGACTAGCGGGAGAGCAGTATTTT. Its protein product is CASSLTVGLAGEQYF.

This clonotype was counted a few times. V gene TRBV6-5 combines with J gene TRBJ2-1; maybe TRBD1 (6 bases). The CDR3 covers 14 residues. Germline CDR1 is MNHEY and CDR2 is SVGAGI. V lost 7 bases and J lost 7, with 17 bases in between. This CDR3 is CASNRQGSVNEQFF. CDR3 nucleotide sequence: TGTGCCAGCAATCGGCAGGGGTCTGTAAATGAGCAGTTCTTC.

The rearrangement uses TRBV30 and TRBJ1-2, with D possibly being TRBD1 (6 bases). The V and J ends lost 6 bases and 0 bases respectively, with 14 bases between them. Germline assignment: CDR1 GTSNPN and CDR2 SVGIG (reference sequence). This CDR3 has 14 residues. The CDR3 region is CACRTATTNYGYTF. The CDR3 DNA follows: TGTGCCTGCCGGACAGCGACTACTAACTATGGCTACACCTTC.

V is TRBV5-1 and J is TRBJ2-3; TRBD2 agrees at 8 bases. V shed 2 bases and J 0 bases; nucleotides not matched to a gene: 8. This CDR3 is 17 amino acids long. Germline loops: CDR1 SGHRS, CDR2 YFSETQ. The chain's CDR3 is CASSFGTSKSSTDTQYF. The CDR3 DNA follows: TGCGCCAGCAGCTTCGGGACTAGTAAGTCTAGCACAGATACGCAGTATTTT.

This clonotype was seen only a few times. V usage is TRBV5-1 and J usage is TRBJ2-5; D gene ambiguous. This CDR3 is built from 14 residues. V was trimmed by 4 bases and J by 6 bases, leaving 16 bases between them. Germline loops: CDR1 SGHRS, CDR2 YFSETQ. CDR3 in amino acids: CASSPAYPVQTQYF. The CDR3 bases are TGCGCCAGCAGCCCCGCCTACCCTGTGCAGACCCAGTACTTC.

Only a few counts were recorded for this clonotype. The chain uses TRBV5-1 and TRBJ2-2, with a tentative D call TRBD1 (5 bases). Per the germline V gene, CDR1 is SGHRS and CDR2 is YFSETQ. V dropped 4 bases and J dropped 3 bases, with 7 bases sitting between them. CDR3 size: 13 residues. The CDR3 sequence: CASSEGDTGELFF. CDR3 coding DNA: TGCGCCAGCAGCGAAGGGGACACCGGGGAGCTGTTTTTT. The full variable domain, its missing parts supplied by reference TRBV5-1 and TRBJ2-2, is KAGVTQTPRYLIKTRGQQVTLSCSPISGHRSVSWYQQTPGQGLQFLFEYFSETQRNKGNFPGRFSGRQFSNSRSEMNVSTLELGDSALYLCASSEGDTGELFFGEGSRLTVL.

The rearrangement joins TRBV9 to TRBJ2-2, with 7 nucleotides matching TRBD2. The CDR3 is 15 residues long. Germline CDR1 is SGDLS and CDR2 is YYNGEE. V trimming: 3 bases; J trimming: 2 bases; junction bases outside the gene matches: 4. The CDR3 reads CASSGRGINTGELFF. DNA for the CDR3: TGTGCCAGCAGCGGGCGGGGGATTAACACCGGGGAGCTGTTTTTT.

This clonotype was seen a handful of times. This chain links TRBV7-9 with TRBJ2-3, with unresolved D. Trimming shortened V by 5 bases and J by 2 bases, and 17 bases separated the two germline ends. The CDR3 is 16 amino acids. Germline lookup yields CDR1 SEHNR and CDR2 FQNEAQ (reference sequence). The CDR3 DNA is TGTGCCAGCAGCCTCCGAGACCGTCCTCCCACAGATACGCAGTATTTT. This sequence encodes CASSLRDRPPTDTQYF.

J is TRBJ2-1 and V is TRBV27; D possibly corresponds to TRBD2 (5 bases). The germline V gene has CDR1 MNHEY and CDR2 SMNVEV (reference sequence). The CDR3 sequence is 14 residues long. V was pared by 0 bases and J by 9 bases, with 12 bases between. CDR3 region: CASSLSNPSREQFF. For the CDR3, the DNA is TGTGCCAGCAGTTTATCGAATCCTAGCCGTGAGCAGTTCTTC.

This clonotype appeared a few times. The chain uses TRBV5-1 and TRBJ2-3, with 7 bases identical to TRBD1. The length of the CDR3 is 14 residues. From germline, CDR1 is SGHRS and CDR2 YFSETQ. Trimming at V came to 4 bases and at J to 6 bases, leaving 8 bases not matched to a gene. CDR3 sequence reads: CASSPGRGQDTQYF. For the CDR3, the DNA is TGCGCCAGCAGCCCGGGAAGGGGGCAGGATACGCAGTATTTT. The complete variable domain, with remaining parts taken from reference TRBV5-1 and TRBJ2-3, reads KAGVTQTPRYLIKTRGQQVTLSCSPISGHRSVSWYQQTPGQGLQFLFEYFSETQRNKGNFPGRFSGRQFSNSRSEMNVSTLELGDSALYLCASSPGRGQDTQYFGPGTRLTVL.

This clonotype was picked up many times. The chain combines TRBV29-1 with TRBJ2-1; no clear D gene. The germline V gene has CDR1 SQVTM and CDR2 ANQGSEA. The CDR3 loop spans 11 amino acids. The V gene lost 4 bases and the J gene lost 5 bases, with 6 bases spanning the gap. The CDR3 coding sequence is TGCAGCGTTGTTGAGCACAATGAGCAGTTCTTC. It encodes CSVVEHNEQFF.